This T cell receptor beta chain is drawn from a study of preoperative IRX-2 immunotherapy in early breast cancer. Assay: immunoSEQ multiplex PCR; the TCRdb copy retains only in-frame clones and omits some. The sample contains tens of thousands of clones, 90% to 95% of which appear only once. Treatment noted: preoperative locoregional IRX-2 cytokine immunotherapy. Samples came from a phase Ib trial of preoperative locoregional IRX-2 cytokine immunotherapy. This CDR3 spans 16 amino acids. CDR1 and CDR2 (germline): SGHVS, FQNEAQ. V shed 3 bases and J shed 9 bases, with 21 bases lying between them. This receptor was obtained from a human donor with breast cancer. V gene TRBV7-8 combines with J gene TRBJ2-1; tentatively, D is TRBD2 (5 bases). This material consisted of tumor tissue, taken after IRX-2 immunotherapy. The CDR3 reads CASSFTYSGVPGEQFF. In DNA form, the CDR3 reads TGTGCCAGCAGCTTTACTTACAGCGGTGTACCCGGTGAGCAGTTCTTC.